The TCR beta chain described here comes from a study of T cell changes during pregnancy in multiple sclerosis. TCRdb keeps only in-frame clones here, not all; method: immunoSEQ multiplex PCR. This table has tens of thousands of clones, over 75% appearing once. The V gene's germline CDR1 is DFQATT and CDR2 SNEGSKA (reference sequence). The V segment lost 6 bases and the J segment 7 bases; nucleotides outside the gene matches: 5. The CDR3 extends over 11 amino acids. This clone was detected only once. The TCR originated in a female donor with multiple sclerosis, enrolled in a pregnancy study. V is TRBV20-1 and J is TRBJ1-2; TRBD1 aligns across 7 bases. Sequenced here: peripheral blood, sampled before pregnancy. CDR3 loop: CSARQGFGYTF. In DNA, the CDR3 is TGCAGTGCCCGACAGGGATTTGGCTACACCTTC.